A single sample is the source of the 14 T cell receptor beta chains below, sequenced in a study of T cell changes during pregnancy in multiple sclerosis. Using immunoSEQ multiplex PCR, the repertoire was profiled, and TCRdb retains in-frame clones only, with some absent. The sample includes approximately 64,000 clones, about nine tenths of them seen just once. The material was peripheral blood, obtained in the first trimester of pregnancy. These receptors all stem from a female donor with multiple sclerosis, enrolled in a pregnancy study.

This chain links TRBV18 with TRBJ2-7, with D perhaps TRBD1 (6 bases). Trimming removed 3 bases from V and 0 bases from J, with 9 bases in between. This CDR3 has 14 residues. CDR1 and CDR2 from the germline V gene are KGHSH and LQKENI. Written as DNA, the CDR3 is TGTGCCAGCTCACCGGGACACCTCTCCTACGAGCAGTACTTC. This translates into CASSPGHLSYEQYF.

This clone was seen a single time. The chain carries TRBV7-8 and TRBJ2-3; TRBD1 matches at 7 bases. V was pared by 5 bases and J by 3 bases, with 8 bases of the junction left unmatched. CDR1 and CDR2 from the germline V gene are SGHVS and FQNEAQ. The CDR3 is 15 residues long. CDR3 DNA: TGTGCCAGCAGCATCCGGGACAGCGTTACAGATACGCAGTATTTT. This translates into CASSIRDSVTDTQYF.

The chain links TRBV7-9 to TRBJ1-3; maybe TRBD1 (6 bases). The CDR3 is 17 amino acids. CDR1 and CDR2 (germline): SEHNR, FQNEAQ (reference sequence). Between the trimmed V and J ends, which lost 5 bases and 0 bases, there was a span of 17 bases. CDR3: CASSPRGSPSSGNTIYF. The CDR3, as DNA: TGTGCCAGCAGCCCCAGGGGCTCACCGAGCTCTGGAAACACCATATATTTT.

V gene TRBV5-1 combines with J gene TRBJ1-1, with D possibly being TRBD1 (5 bases). In germline, CDR1 is SGHRS, CDR2 YFSETQ. The CDR3 has 16 amino acids. The ends were cut back, 0 bases at V and 0 bases at J, with 12 bases in the middle. In DNA, the CDR3 is TGCGCCAGCAGCTTGGCCAGCGGGGCGGTGAACACTGAAGCTTTCTTT. It encodes CASSLASGAVNTEAFF.

J is TRBJ1-5 and V is TRBV28; no firm D call. Germline V CDR1 and CDR2: MDHEN, SYDVKM. The ends were cut back, 3 bases at V and 2 bases at J, with 5 bases in the middle. The CDR3 consists of 13 residues. CDR3 DNA sequence: TGTGCCAGCAGTTTCCCAGGCAATCAGCCCCAGCATTTT. Protein product: CASSFPGNQPQHF.

This chain links TRBV4-3 with TRBJ2-7, with 9 bases matching TRBD1. The CDR3 sequence is 15 residues long. CDR1 is LGHNA and CDR2 is YSLEER in the germline V gene. J lost 4 bases, V lost 0 bases, and 4 bases had no gene match. CDR3 nucleotides: TGCGCCAGCAGCCAAGAACGTGGACAGGGGTACGAGCAGTACTTC. Amino acid sequence: CASSQERGQGYEQYF.

This chain connects TRBV19 to TRBJ1-1, with D uncertain. Germline V gene data show CDR1 as LNHDA and CDR2 as SQIVND (reference sequence). The length of the CDR3 is 13 residues. V was trimmed by 5 bases and J by 3 bases, leaving 10 bases between them. Here the CDR3 DNA reads TGTGCCAGTAGTCAGAAGGGAGACACTGAAGCTTTCTTT. Its translation is CASSQKGDTEAFF.

V and J are TRBV5-7 and TRBJ2-7; D may be TRBD2 (5 bases). TRBV5-7 is reported as an ORF; its role is uncertain. The V end lost 5 bases, the J end lost 2 bases, and 14 bases lay between the germline ends. The CDR3 covers 14 residues. Written as DNA, the CDR3 is TGTGCCAGCAGAGCGGATGGGTTAACCTACGAGCAGTACTTC. This sequence encodes CASRADGLTYEQYF.

This clone was seen just once. The rearrangement joins TRBV13 to TRBJ2-7, with TRBD2 as a possible D gene (5 bases). Germline CDR1 is PRHDT and CDR2 is FYEKMQ (reference sequence). The CDR3 is 14 amino acids. V gave up 6 bases and J gave up 4 bases, with 16 bases separating them. CDR3 DNA sequence: TGTGCCAGCAGTCCCCGGGGTGGTTCTTACGAGCAGTACTTC. Protein: CASSPRGGSYEQYF.

The chain uses TRBV4-3 and TRBJ2-1; D unclear. The CDR3 runs to 13 residues. Germline CDR1 and CDR2: LGHNA and YSLEER. The V end was cut by 4 bases, the J end by 8 bases, with 12 bases between. This CDR3 is CASSRRAVDEQFF. The CDR3 DNA is TGCGCCAGCAGCCGCCGTGCGGTGGATGAGCAGTTCTTC.

The chain has TRBV11-1 and TRBJ2-1; 7 bases match TRBD1. With 5 bases clipped from V and 7 bases from J, the junction kept 11 bases outside the gene matches. CDR1 is SGHAT and CDR2 is FQDESV in the germline V gene (reference sequence). This CDR3 comprises 15 residues. The CDR3 sequence is CASSRRQGWRNEQFF. The CDR3, as DNA: TGTGCCAGCAGCCGGCGACAGGGTTGGAGAAATGAGCAGTTCTTC. Drawing the rest from reference TRBV11-1 and TRBJ2-1, the complete variable domain is EAEVAQSPRYKITEKSQAVAFWCDPISGHATLYWYRQILGQGPELLVQFQDESVVDDSQLPKDRFSAERLKGVDSTLKIQPAELGDSAMYLCASSRRQGWRNEQFFGPGTRLTVL.

The chain uses TRBV7-2 and TRBJ1-2, with 7 bases matching TRBD1. Germline V gene lookup returns CDR1 SGHTA and CDR2 FQGNSA. The CDR3 contains 14 residues. V shed 1 base and J 7 bases; nucleotides not matched to a gene: 6. The chain's CDR3 is CASSLVGRDSGYTF. The CDR3 DNA follows: TGTGCCAGCAGCTTAGTGGGCAGGGACAGTGGCTACACCTTC.

The chain carries TRBV4-3 and TRBJ2-1; possibly TRBD1 for D (5 bases). The CDR3 spans 16 residues. Germline CDR1 LGHNA, CDR2 YSLEER. V dropped 3 bases and J dropped 2 bases, with 14 bases sitting between them. The CDR3 region is CASSQSDRVAYNEQFF. The CDR3 DNA sequence: TGCGCCAGCAGCCAGTCCGACAGAGTAGCCTACAATGAGCAGTTCTTC.

This sequence joins TRBV6-6 and TRBJ2-5, with 9 bases fitting TRBD1. The length of the CDR3 is 16 residues. Germline V gene data show CDR1 as MNHNY and CDR2 as SVGAGI (reference sequence). With V trimmed by 5 bases and J by 4 bases, 11 bases remained unmatched. The CDR3 region is CASSRRDRVLRETQYF. In DNA, the CDR3 is TGTGCCAGCAGTCGCCGGGACAGGGTATTGAGAGAGACCCAGTACTTC.